This T cell receptor beta chain was retrieved from a study of blood T cells in healthy people across ages. General study results and limits: For the donors, CMV status was unknown and possibly confounded expanded clonotype changes. A roughly linear fall in TCR beta diversity per million T cells was seen with increasing age. In these data, TCR beta diversity tracked strongly with naive T cell percentage.

The CDR3 has 12 residues. The study isolated at least 6.5 million PBMCs from each sample. A word on this clonotype: Its specificity is unknown. The junction shows a germline mismatch at one end, possibly a read error.

Primers used in a second PCR of roughly 6 to 11 cycles were a sample-barcoded 5' primer and a J-beta primer mix. Each CDR3 protein is one row after TCRdb ran MiXCR on the 5' RACE reads. The profile shows roughly 830,000 distinct CDR3 sequences, around 62% of them singletons. The source of this sequence is a man younger than 40 in good health. Sequencing was performed on blood. V usage is TRBV12-3 or TRBV12-4 and J usage is TRBJ2-3; D is unresolved. The CDR3 loop is CASRVSADAQYF. CDR3 in DNA: TGTGCCAGCAGAGTCAGCGCAGATGCGCAGTATTTT.